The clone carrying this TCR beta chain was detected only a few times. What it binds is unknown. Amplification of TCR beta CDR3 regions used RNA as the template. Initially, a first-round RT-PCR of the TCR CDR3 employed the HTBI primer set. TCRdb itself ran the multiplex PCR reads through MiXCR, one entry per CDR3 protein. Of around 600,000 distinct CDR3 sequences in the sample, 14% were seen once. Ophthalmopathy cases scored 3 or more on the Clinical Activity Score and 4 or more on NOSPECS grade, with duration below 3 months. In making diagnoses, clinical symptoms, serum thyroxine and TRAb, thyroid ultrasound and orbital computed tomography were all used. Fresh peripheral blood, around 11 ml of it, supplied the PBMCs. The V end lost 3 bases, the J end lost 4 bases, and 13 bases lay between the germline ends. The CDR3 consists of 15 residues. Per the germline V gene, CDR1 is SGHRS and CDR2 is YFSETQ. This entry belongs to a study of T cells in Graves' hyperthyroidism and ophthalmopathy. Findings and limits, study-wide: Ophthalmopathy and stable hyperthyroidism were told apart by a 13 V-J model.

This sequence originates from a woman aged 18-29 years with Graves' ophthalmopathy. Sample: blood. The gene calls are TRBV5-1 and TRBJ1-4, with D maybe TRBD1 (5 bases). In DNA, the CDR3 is TGCGCCAGCAGCTCCTCTTTGGGGGATAATGAAAAACTGTTTTTT. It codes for CASSSSLGDNEKLFF.